This TCR beta chain was profiled in a study of T cell repertoires in cytomegalovirus infection. General study findings and limits: The ex vivo response was dominated by HLA-C-restricted CMV-specific TCR beta clonotypes.

TCRdb reprocessed the reads with MiXCR, giving one entry per CDR3 protein. This sample yields 480,000 or so distinct CDR3 sequences, of which approximately 11% are seen a single time; 10% belongs to the top ten. For this clonotype: Its specificity is unknown.

This clonotype originated in a human donor in good health (CMV status not recorded). Some clones in this sample may be carry-over from other donors' samples. The sequenced material came from PBMCs.

CDR3: CASSYREGNTEAFF. The CDR3 bases are TGTGCCAGCAGTTACAGGGAGGGGAACACTGAAGCTTTCTTT. The rearrangement joins TRBV6-5 to TRBJ1-1; D gene ambiguous. The CDR3 is 14 amino acids. The germline V gene has CDR1 MNHEY and CDR2 SVGAGI. Trimming took off 2 bases at V and 1 base at J, with 8 bases between the two ends.